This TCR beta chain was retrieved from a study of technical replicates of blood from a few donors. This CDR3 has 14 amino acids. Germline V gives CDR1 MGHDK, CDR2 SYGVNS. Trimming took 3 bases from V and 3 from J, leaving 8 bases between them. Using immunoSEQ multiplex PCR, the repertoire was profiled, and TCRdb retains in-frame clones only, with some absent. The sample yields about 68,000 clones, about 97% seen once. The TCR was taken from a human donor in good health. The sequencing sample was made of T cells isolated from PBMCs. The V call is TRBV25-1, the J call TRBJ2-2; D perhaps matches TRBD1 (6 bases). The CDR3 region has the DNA TGTGCCAGCAGTGACCACAGGGACACCGGGGAGCTGTTTTTT. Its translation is CASSDHRDTGELFF.